These 18 T cell receptor beta chains originate from one sample sequenced in a study of blood T cell repertoires in COVID-19. TCRdb keeps only in-frame clones here, not all; method: immunoSEQ multiplex PCR. The repertoire holds about 170,000 clones, about nine tenths seen once, with approximately 3.5% in the top ten. What was sequenced was peripheral blood. All receptors derive from a man aged 65 to 85 with acute or convalescent COVID-19.

Written as DNA, the CDR3 is TGTGCCAGCCGACAGGGTGGCGAGCAGTACTTC. It encodes CASRQGGEQYF. The chain recombines TRBV27 with TRBJ2-7, with 7 positions matching TRBD1. CDR3 length: 11 residues. The germline gives CDR1 MNHEY, CDR2 SMNVEV (reference sequence). V lost 8 bases and J lost 6; bases outside the gene matches: 4.

This chain joins TRBV19 and TRBJ1-5, with D uncertain. Germline loops: CDR1 LNHDA, CDR2 SQIVND (reference sequence). V lost 1 base and J lost 7, with 14 bases in between. CDR3 size: 15 residues. CDR3 in amino acids: CASSIGLALEQPQHF. CDR3 coding DNA: TGTGCCAGTAGTATAGGGTTGGCCCTAGAACAGCCCCAGCATTTT.

The chain combines TRBV10-1 with TRBJ1-4; D unresolved. Germline V gives CDR1 WNHNN, CDR2 SYGVQD (reference sequence). The V and J ends lost 5 bases and 7 bases respectively, with 17 bases between them. The CDR3 contains 15 residues. CDR3 residues: CASSQGSSRGEKLFF. CDR3 nucleotide sequence: TGCGCCAGCAGTCAAGGCTCGAGCCGGGGTGAAAAACTGTTTTTT.

This clone has a handful of counts. This sequence joins TRBV13 and TRBJ2-3; 9 nucleotides align to TRBD1. The CDR3 runs 13 residues. Germline CDR1 is PRHDT and CDR2 is FYEKMQ (reference sequence). The junction had 1 base not matched to a gene; V was cut back by 6 bases and J by 3 bases. CDR3 in DNA: TGTGCCAGCAGACAGGGGGCGACAGATACGCAGTATTTT. Its translation: CASRQGATDTQYF.

The rearrangement links TRBV5-1 to TRBJ2-3; 11 positions match TRBD2. Germline CDR1 is SGHRS and CDR2 is YFSETQ. The CDR3 totals 17 residues. Trimming at V came to 4 bases and at J to 0 bases, leaving 7 bases not matched to a gene. The CDR3 DNA reads TGCGCCAGCAGCCCACTTAGCGGGAGGGCTAGCACAGATACGCAGTATTTT. Translated, it gives CASSPLSGRASTDTQYF. The whole variable domain, filled in from reference TRBV5-1 and TRBJ2-3, reads KAGVTQTPRYLIKTRGQQVTLSCSPISGHRSVSWYQQTPGQGLQFLFEYFSETQRNKGNFPGRFSGRQFSNSRSEMNVSTLELGDSALYLCASSPLSGRASTDTQYFGPGTRLTVL.

The chain joins TRBV7-2 to TRBJ2-7; D gene unclear. V shed 4 bases and J shed 6 bases, with 10 bases lying between them. Germline CDR1 SGHTA, CDR2 FQGNSA. The CDR3 spans 12 residues. Here the CDR3 DNA reads TGTGCCAGCAGCTCCCCTCCTCTCGAGCAGTACTTC. This codes for CASSSPPLEQYF.

In its sample, this clone was seen once. The chain couples TRBV5-1 to TRBJ2-1, with 10 bases matching TRBD2. V lost 2 bases and J lost 8; bases outside the gene matches: 10. Looked up from germline, CDR1 is SGHRS and CDR2 is YFSETQ. The CDR3 is made up of 16 amino acids. CDR3 sequence: CASSFSLAGVGDEQFF. In DNA, the CDR3 is TGCGCCAGCAGCTTCTCTCTAGCGGGAGTCGGGGATGAGCAGTTCTTC.

The CDR3 bases are TGCAGCGTTGATAGCGTGGCAGATAACGGCTACACCTTC. Translated, it gives CSVDSVADNGYTF. This chain joins TRBV29-1 and TRBJ1-2; D is uncertain. The CDR3 covers 13 residues. V shed 3 bases and J shed 8 bases, with 16 bases lying between them. CDR1 is SQVTM and CDR2 is ANQGSEA in the germline V gene.

J is TRBJ2-7 and V is TRBV2, with 9 bases lining up with TRBD2. The CDR3 runs 16 residues. Trimming removed 5 bases from V and 5 bases from J; junction bases left unmatched: 13. Germline CDR1 reads SNHLY; CDR2 reads FYNNEI. This CDR3 reads CASSRDSGGFWDEQYF. The CDR3, as DNA: TGTGCCAGCAGTCGGGATAGCGGGGGCTTTTGGGACGAGCAGTACTTC.

This rearrangement joins TRBV7-3 to TRBJ1-1, with D uncertain. Germline V gene lookup returns CDR1 SGHTA and CDR2 FQGTGA. The V end lost 2 bases, the J end lost 2 bases, and 9 bases lay between the germline ends. This CDR3 region has 14 residues. This chain's CDR3 is CASSLRRENTEAFF. The CDR3 DNA reads as TGTGCCAGCAGCTTACGTCGGGAAAACACTGAAGCTTTCTTT.

This rearrangement joins TRBV9 to TRBJ1-3; D is uncertain. Germline loops: CDR1 SGDLS, CDR2 YYNGEE. The CDR3 is 14 amino acids. V lost 3 bases and J lost 5, with 12 bases in between. The CDR3 region has the DNA TGTGCCAGCAGCGAATTACGGGGAAGAAACACCATATATTTT. Its protein is CASSELRGRNTIYF.

This clone appeared a single time. This chain joins TRBV7-6 and TRBJ2-3, with TRBD2 matching 11 bases. There are 17 residues in the CDR3. The trim removed 5 bases at V and 4 bases at J, leaving 11 bases unmatched. The germline CDR1 and CDR2 sequences are SGHVS and FNYEAQ. This CDR3 reads CASSPGTSGYPPDTQYF. As DNA, the CDR3 is TGTGCCAGCAGCCCGGGGACTAGCGGATATCCCCCAGATACGCAGTATTTT.

This chain connects TRBV11-2 to TRBJ2-1, with 10 bases that match TRBD2. The CDR3 is 14 amino acids. V lost 5 bases to trimming and J lost 6 bases; unmatched junction nucleotides: 4. Germline V gives CDR1 SGHAT, CDR2 FQNNGV. The CDR3 loop is CASSAGTSVNEQFF. The CDR3 bases are TGTGCCAGCAGCGCAGGGACTAGCGTCAATGAGCAGTTCTTC. The full variable domain, in which reference TRBV11-2 and TRBJ2-1 provide the parts outside the CDR3, is EAGVAQSPRYKIIEKRQSVAFWCNPISGHATLYWYQQILGQGPKLLIQFQNNGVVDDSQLPKDRFSAERLKGVDSTLKIQPAKLEDSAVYLCASSAGTSVNEQFFGPGTRLTVL.

This sequence joins TRBV5-5 and TRBJ1-3, with 8 bases fitting TRBD1. V was clipped by 1 base and J by 3 bases; unmatched bases: 6. The CDR3 has 16 amino acids. Germline assignment: CDR1 SGHKS and CDR2 YYEKEE (reference sequence). This CDR3 is CASSLYVRGLGNTIYF. CDR3 in DNA: TGTGCCAGCAGCTTGTACGTCAGGGGGCTTGGAAACACCATATATTTT.

The genes are TRBV9 and TRBJ2-7, with 7 bases aligning to TRBD1. Germline CDR1 SGDLS, CDR2 YYNGEE. This CDR3 is 14 amino acids long. V dropped 1 base and J dropped 4; count of bases not matched to a gene: 5. The CDR3 nucleotides are TGTGCCAGCAGCGTAACAGGGGCGGTTTACGAGCAGTACTTC. It specifies CASSVTGAVYEQYF.

The chain carries TRBV28 and TRBJ1-4; D not certain. In germline, CDR1 is MDHEN, CDR2 SYDVKM. This CDR3 is 13 amino acids long. V was clipped by 2 bases and J by 6 bases, with 7 bases between them. The DNA for the CDR3 is TGTGCCAGCAGTTTACCACAGCATGAAAAACTGTTTTTT. It is translated as CASSLPQHEKLFF.

This rearrangement joins TRBV6-5 to TRBJ1-5, with D possibly TRBD1 on 5 matching bases. From germline, CDR1 is MNHEY and CDR2 SVGAGI. This CDR3 region has 13 residues. Trimming removed 6 bases at V and 4 bases at J, with 10 bases between. CDR3: CASRDMENQPQHF. In nucleotides, the CDR3 is TGTGCCAGCAGGGACATGGAGAATCAGCCCCAGCATTTT.

The chain has TRBV3-1 (or the pseudogene TRBV3-2) and TRBJ1-4; D call uncertain. Per the germline V gene, CDR1 is LGHDT and CDR2 is YNNKEL (reference sequence). The CDR3 contains 16 residues. V dropped 2 bases and J dropped 3 bases, with 13 bases sitting between them. The CDR3 here is CASSQRPTAANEKLFF. The CDR3 nucleotides read TGTGCCAGCAGCCAACGTCCCACGGCGGCTAATGAAAAACTGTTTTTT.